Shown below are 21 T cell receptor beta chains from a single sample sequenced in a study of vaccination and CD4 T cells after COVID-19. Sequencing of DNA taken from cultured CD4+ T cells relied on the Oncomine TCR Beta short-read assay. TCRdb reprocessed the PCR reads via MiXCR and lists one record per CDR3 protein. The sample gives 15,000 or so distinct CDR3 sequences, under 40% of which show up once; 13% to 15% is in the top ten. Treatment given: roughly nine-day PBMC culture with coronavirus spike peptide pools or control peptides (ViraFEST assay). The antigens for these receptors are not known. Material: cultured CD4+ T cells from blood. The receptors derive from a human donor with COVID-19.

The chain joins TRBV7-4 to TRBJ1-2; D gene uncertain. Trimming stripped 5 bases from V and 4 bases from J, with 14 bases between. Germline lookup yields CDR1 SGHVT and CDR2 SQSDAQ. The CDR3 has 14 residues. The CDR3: CASSVVNSLYGYTF. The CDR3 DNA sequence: TGTGCCAGCAGCGTAGTAAACAGCCTCTATGGCTACACCTTC.

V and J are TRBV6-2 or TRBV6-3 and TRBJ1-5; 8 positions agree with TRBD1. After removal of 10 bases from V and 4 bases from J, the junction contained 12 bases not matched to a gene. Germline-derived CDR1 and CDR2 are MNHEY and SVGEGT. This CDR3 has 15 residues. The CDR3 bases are TGTGCCACCACTTCAGGGGGCAAGGGGAATCAGCCCCAGCATTTT. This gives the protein CATTSGGKGNQPQHF.

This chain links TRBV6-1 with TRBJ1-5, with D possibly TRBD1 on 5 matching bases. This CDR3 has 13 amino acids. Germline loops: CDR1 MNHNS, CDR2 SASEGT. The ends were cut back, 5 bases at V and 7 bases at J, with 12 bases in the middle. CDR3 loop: CASSPRGNQPQHF. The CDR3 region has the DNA TGTGCCAGCAGTCCTCGGGGGAACCAGCCCCAGCATTTT.

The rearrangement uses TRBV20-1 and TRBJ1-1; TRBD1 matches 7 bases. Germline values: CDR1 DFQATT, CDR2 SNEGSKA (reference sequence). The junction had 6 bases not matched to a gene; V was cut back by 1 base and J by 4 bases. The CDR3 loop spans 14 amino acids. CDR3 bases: TGCAGTGCTAGAGGAGGGGGCGGTGGCACTGAAGCTTTCTTT. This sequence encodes CSARGGGGGTEAFF.

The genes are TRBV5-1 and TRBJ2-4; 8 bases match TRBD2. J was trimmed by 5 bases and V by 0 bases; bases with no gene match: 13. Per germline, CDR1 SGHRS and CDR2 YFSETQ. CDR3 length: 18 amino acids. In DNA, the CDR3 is TGCGCCAGCAGCTTGGTCCTGGGGGCTGGTAGCGGGGAAAACATTCAGTACTTC. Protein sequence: CASSLVLGAGSGENIQYF.

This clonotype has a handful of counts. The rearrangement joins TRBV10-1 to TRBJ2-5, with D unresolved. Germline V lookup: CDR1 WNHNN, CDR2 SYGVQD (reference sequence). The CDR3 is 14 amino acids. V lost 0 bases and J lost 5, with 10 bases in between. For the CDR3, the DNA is TGCGCCAGCAGTGAGTCGATAGGGATGGAGACCCAGTACTTC. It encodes CASSESIGMETQYF.

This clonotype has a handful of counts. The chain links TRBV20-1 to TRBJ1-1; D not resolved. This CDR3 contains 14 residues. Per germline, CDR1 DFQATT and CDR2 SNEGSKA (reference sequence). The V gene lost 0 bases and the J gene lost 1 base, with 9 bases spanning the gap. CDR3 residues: CSARDPRGNTEAFF. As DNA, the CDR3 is TGCAGTGCTAGAGACCCCCGGGGGAACACTGAAGCTTTCTTT.

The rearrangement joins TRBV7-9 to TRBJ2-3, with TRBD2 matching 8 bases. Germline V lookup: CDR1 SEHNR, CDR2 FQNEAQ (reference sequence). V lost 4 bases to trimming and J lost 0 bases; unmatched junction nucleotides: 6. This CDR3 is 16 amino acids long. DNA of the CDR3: TGTGCCAGCAGCTGGAGGGCTAGCGGGAGCACAGATACGCAGTATTTT. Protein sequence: CASSWRASGSTDTQYF.

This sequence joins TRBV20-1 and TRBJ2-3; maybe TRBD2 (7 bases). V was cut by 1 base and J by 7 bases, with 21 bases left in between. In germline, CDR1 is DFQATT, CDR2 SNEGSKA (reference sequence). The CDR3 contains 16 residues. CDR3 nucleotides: TGCAGTGCTAGAGTTAGTGCTGTCGGGGGGCCGAATACGCAGTATTTT. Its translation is CSARVSAVGGPNTQYF.

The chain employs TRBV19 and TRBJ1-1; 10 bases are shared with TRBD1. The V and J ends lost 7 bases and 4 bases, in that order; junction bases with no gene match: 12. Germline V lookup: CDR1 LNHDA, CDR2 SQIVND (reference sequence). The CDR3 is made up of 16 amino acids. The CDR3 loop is CASKLGTGDLITEAFF. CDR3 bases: TGTGCCAGTAAACTTGGGACAGGGGACCTAATCACTGAAGCTTTCTTT.

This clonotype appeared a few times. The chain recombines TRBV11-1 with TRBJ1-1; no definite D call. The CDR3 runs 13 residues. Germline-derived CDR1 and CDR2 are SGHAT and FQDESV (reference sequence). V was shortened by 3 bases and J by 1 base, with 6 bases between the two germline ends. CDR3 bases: TGTGCCAGCAGCTTTAACAGGAACACTGAAGCTTTCTTT. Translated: CASSFNRNTEAFF.

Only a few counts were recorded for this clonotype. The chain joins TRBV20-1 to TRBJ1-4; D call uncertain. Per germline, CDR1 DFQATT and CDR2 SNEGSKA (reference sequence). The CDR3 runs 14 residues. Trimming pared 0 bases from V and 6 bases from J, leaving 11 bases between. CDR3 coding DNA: TGCAGTGCTAGAGATATATTCGTATATGAAAAACTGTTTTTT. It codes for CSARDIFVYEKLFF.

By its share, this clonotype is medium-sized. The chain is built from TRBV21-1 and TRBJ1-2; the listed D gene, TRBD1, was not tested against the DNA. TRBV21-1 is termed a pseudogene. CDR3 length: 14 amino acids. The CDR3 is CARVPGQGCHGYTF. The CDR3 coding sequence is TGTGCCAGGGTCCCGGGACAGGGGTGCCATGGCTACACCTTC.

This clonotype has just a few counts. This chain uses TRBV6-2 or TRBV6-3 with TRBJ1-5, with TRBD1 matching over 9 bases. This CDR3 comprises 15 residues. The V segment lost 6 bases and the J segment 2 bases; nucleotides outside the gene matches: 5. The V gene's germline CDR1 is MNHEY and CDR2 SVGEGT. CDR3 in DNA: TGTGCCAGCAGGGGACAGGGTGCGGGCAATCAGCCCCAGCATTTT. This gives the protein CASRGQGAGNQPQHF.

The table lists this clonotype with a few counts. The CDR3: CATSREGGTGYGYTF. For the CDR3, the DNA is TGTGCCACCAGCAGAGAAGGGGGGACAGGGTATGGCTACACCTTC. The genes are TRBV15 and TRBJ1-2; 9 bases line up with TRBD1. The V gene's germline CDR1 is LNHNV and CDR2 YYDKDF (reference sequence). V was clipped by 0 bases and J by 5 bases; unmatched bases: 4. The CDR3 is 15 amino acids.

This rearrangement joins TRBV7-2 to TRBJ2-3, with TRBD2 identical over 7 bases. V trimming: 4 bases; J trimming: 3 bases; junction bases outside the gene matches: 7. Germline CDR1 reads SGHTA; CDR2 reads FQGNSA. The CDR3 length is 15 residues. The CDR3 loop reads CASSSGTTSTDTQYF. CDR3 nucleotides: TGTGCCAGCAGCTCTGGGACTACCAGTACAGATACGCAGTATTTT.

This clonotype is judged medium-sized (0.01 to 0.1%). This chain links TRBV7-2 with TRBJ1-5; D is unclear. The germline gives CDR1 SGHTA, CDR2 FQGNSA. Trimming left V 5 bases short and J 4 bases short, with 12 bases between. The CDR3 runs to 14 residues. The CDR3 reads CASSTNAGNQPQHF. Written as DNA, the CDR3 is TGTGCCAGCAGCACGAACGCAGGAAATCAGCCCCAGCATTTT.

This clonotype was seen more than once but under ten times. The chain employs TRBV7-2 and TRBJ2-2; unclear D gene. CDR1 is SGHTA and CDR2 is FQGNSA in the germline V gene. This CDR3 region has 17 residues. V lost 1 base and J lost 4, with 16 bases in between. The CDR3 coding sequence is TGTGCCAGCAGCTTAGAGCGTTTCGAGCTGGGCACCGGGGAGCTGTTTTTT. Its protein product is CASSLERFELGTGELFF.

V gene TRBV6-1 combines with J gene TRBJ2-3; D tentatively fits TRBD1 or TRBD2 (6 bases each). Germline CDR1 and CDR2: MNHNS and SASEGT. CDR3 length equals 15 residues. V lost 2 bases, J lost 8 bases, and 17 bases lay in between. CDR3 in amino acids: CASSEQKLQGGTQYF. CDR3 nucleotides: TGTGCCAGCAGTGAACAAAAACTACAGGGAGGTACGCAGTATTTT.

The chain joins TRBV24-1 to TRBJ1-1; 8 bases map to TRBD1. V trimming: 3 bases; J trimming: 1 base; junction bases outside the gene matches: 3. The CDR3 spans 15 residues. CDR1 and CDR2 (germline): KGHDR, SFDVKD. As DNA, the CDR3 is TGTGCCACCAGTGATACCACAGGGGGGAACACTGAAGCTTTCTTT. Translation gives CATSDTTGGNTEAFF.

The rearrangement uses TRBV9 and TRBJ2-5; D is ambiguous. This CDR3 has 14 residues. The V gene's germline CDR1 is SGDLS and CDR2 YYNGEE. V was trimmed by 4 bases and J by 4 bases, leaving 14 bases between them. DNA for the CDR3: TGTGCCAGCAGCCTCAGTAGCACGGGAGAGACCCAGTACTTC. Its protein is CASSLSSTGETQYF.